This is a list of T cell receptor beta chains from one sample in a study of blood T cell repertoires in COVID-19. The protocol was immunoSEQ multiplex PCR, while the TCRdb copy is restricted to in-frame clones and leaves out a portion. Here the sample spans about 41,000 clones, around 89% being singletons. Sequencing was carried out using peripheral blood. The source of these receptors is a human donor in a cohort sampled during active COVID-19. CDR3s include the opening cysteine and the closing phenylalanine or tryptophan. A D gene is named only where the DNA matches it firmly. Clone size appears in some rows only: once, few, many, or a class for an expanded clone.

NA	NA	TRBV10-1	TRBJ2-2	CASQLLPNTGELFF	TGCGCCAGCCAACTGCTACCCAACACCGGGGAGCTGTTTTTT
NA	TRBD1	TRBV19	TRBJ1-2	CASSETGDYGYTF	TGTGCCAGTAGTGAGACAGGGGACTATGGCTACACCTTC
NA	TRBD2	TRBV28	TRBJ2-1	CASAGGGPGEQFF	TGTGCCAGCGCGGGGGGAGGGCCCGGTGAGCAGTTCTTC
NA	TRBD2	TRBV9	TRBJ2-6	CASSVSLAGVFGANVLTF	TGTGCCAGCAGCGTTTCTCTAGCGGGAGTTTTTGGGGCCAACGTCCTGACTTTC
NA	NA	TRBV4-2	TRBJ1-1	CASSQENRFEAFF	TGTGCCAGCAGCCAAGAAAACAGGTTCGAAGCTTTCTTT
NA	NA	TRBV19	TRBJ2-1	CASSISTSVSYNEQFF	TGTGCCAGTAGTATAAGTACCTCAGTCTCCTACAATGAGCAGTTCTTC
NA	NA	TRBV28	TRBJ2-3	CATASVDTQYF	TGTGCCACCGCCTCGGTTGATACGCAGTATTTT
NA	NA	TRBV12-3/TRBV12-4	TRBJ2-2	CASRDYDTGELFF	TGTGCCAGCAGGGACTACGACACCGGGGAGCTGTTTTTT
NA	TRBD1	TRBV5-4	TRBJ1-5	CASSYGTDNQPQHF	TGTGCCAGCAGTTACGGGACAGACAATCAGCCCCAGCATTTT
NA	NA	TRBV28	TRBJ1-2	CASSLEQGGHYGYTF	TGTGCCAGCAGTTTAGAACAGGGCGGTCACTATGGCTACACCTTC
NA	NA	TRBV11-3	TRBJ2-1	CASSRGNEQFF	TGTGCCAGCAGCCGGGGGAATGAGCAGTTCTTC
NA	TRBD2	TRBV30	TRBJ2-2	CAWKPSGSTIGELFF	TGTGCCTGGAAGCCGAGCGGGAGCACGATCGGGGAGCTGTTTTTT
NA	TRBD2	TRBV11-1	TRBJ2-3	CASSLFRGGLETQYF	TGTGCCAGCAGCTTATTTCGGGGGGGCTTGGAGACGCAGTATTTT
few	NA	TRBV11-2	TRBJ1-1	CASSFGGGTEAFF	TGTGCCAGCAGCTTCGGGGGAGGGACTGAAGCTTTCTTT
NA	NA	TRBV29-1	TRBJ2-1	CSVERGAVVDEQFF	TGCAGCGTTGAAAGGGGCGCGGTAGTTGATGAGCAGTTCTTC
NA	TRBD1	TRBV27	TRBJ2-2	CASSLSRQGLANTGELFF	TGTGCCAGCAGTTTATCCCGACAGGGGCTGGCGAACACCGGGGAGCTGTTTTTT
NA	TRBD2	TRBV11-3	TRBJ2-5	CASSLGLVASGREETQYF	TGTGCCAGCAGCTTAGGGTTGGTGGCTAGCGGGAGGGAAGAGACCCAGTACTTC
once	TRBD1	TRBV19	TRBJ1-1	CASSPRQGWTTEAFF	TGTGCCAGTAGTCCAAGACAGGGGTGGACCACTGAAGCTTTCTTT
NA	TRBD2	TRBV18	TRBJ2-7	CASSPPPTSGSPIQFYEQYF	TGTGCCAGCTCACCACCTCCCACTAGCGGGAGCCCAATCCAATTCTACGAGCAGTACTTC
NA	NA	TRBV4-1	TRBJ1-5	CASSQPVPGRGNSNQPQHF	TGCGCCAGCAGCCAACCAGTCCCGGGACGGGGGAATAGCAATCAGCCCCAGCATTTT
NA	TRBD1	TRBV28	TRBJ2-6	CASSSRPGTVSGANVLTF	TGTGCCAGCAGTTCGCGACCAGGGACAGTCTCTGGGGCCAACGTCCTGACTTTC
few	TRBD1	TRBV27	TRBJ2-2	CASSQTGVGTGELFF	TGTGCCAGCAGTCAAACAGGGGTTGGAACCGGGGAGCTGTTTTTT